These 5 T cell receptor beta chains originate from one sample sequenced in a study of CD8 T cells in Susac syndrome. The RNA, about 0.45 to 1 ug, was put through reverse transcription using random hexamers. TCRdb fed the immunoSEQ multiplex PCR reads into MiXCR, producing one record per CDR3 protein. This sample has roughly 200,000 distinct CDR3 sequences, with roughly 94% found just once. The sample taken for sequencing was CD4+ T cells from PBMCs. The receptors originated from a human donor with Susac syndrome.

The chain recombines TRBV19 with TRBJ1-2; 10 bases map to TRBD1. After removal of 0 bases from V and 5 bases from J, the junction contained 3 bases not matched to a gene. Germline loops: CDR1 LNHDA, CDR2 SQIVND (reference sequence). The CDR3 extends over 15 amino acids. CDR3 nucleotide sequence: TGTGCCAGTAGTATAGATGACAGGGGGCCGTATGGCTACACCTTC. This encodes CASSIDDRGPYGYTF.

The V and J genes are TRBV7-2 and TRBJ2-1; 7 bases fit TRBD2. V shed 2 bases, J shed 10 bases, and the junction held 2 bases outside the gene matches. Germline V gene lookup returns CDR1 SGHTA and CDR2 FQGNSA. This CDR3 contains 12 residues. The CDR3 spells CASSLLAAEQFF. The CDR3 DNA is TGTGCCAGCAGCTTACTAGCGGCCGAGCAGTTCTTC.

The CDR3 DNA reads as TGCAGTGCTAGAGGGGGGGATCGACTAGCGGGGTACCGAGAGACCCAGTACTTC. Protein sequence: CSARGGDRLAGYRETQYF. This chain uses TRBV20-1 with TRBJ2-5; 11 nucleotides line up with TRBD2. The CDR3 extends over 18 amino acids. Germline V gives CDR1 DFQATT, CDR2 SNEGSKA (reference sequence). J was trimmed by 4 bases and V by 1 base; bases with no gene match: 14.

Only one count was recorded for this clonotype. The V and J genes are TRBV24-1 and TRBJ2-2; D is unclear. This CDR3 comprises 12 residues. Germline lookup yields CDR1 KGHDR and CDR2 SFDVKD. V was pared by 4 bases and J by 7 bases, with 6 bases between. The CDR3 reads CATSEGGGELFF. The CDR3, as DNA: TGTGCCACCAGTGAGGGTGGCGGGGAGCTGTTTTTT.

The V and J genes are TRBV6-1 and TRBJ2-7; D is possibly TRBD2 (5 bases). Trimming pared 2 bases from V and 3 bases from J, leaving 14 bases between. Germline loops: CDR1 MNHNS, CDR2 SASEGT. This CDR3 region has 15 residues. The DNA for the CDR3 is TGTGCCAGCAGTGAACTAGGCTGGGCGGGCTACGAGCAGTACTTC. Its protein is CASSELGWAGYEQYF.